This TCR beta chain stems from a study of T cell responses to AZD1222 COVID-19 vaccine. Study-wide points: Among vaccine-associated CD4 TCRs, coverage spanned spike, with dominance at 160-218 and 743-854. Close to half of all spike-specific TCRs reportedly target regions of the variants that are unmutated. Among the donors, most were white British and more were female, and clonal diversity was possibly underestimated. Spike-specific TCR depth and breadth grew after two AZD1222 doses.

This clone occurred a few times. Its antigen is not known. The same CDR3 is also encoded by other DNA sequences in this sample. The data were produced by immunoSEQ multiplex PCR, yet TCRdb's version contains in-frame clones alone and is incomplete. The sample lists about 160,000 clones, 88% occurring once. V shed 3 bases and J shed 4 bases, with 9 bases lying between them. The CDR3 extends over 13 amino acids. The TCR was taken from an adult who received the AZD1222 COVID-19 vaccine. Sequenced here: peripheral blood, sampled 28 days after the second AZD1222 dose. This chain uses TRBV12-3 or TRBV12-4 with TRBJ1-2; D is possibly TRBD1 (5 bases). The CDR3 here is CASSLGTGYGYTF. The CDR3 region has the DNA TGTGCCAGCAGTTTGGGGACGGGCTATGGCTACACCTTC.